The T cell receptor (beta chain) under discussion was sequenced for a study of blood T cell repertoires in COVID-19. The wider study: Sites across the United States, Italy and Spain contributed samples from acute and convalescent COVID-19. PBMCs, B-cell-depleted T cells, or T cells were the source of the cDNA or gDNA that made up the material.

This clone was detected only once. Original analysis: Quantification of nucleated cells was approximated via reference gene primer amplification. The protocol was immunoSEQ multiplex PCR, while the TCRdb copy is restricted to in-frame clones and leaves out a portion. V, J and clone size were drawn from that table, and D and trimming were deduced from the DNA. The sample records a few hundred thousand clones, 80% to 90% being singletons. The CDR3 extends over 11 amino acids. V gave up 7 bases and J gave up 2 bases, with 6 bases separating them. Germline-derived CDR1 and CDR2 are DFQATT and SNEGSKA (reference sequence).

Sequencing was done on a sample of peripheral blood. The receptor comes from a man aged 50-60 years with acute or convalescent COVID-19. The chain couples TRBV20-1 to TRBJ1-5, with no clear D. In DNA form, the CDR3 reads TGCAGTGTGGGCGGCAATCAGCCCCAGCATTTT. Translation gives CSVGGNQPQHF.